The rows below give T cell receptor beta chains drawn from one sample of a study of T-cell reconstitution after alpha-beta-depleted transplantation in children. TCRdb independently ran MiXCR on the PCR reads; one entry per CDR3 protein. Of 700,000 to 950,000 distinct CDR3 sequences in the sample, roughly 16% were seen once. The source was PBMCs, mostly from graft donor cells, collected 360 days after TCRalphabeta/CD19-depleted stem cell transplant. The receptor set was obtained from a male patient younger than 18 who had a stem cell transplant for acute lymphoblastic leukemia, so the T cells may come from the graft donor. CDR3s include the opening cysteine and the closing phenylalanine or tryptophan. D genes are given only for firm matches. Only some rows state a clone size, as once, few, many or a class for expanded clones.

v_call,d_call,clone_size,j_call,cdr3_nt,cdr3_aa
TRBV6-7,TRBD2,-,TRBJ2-7,TGTGCCAGCAGTTACTCCGGGACTAGCGAGAAAAAAGGGGGCTACGAGCAGTACTTC,CASSYSGTSEKKGGYEQYF
TRBV20-1,TRBD1,-,TRBJ2-7,TGCAGTGCTGATCCGGGACAGGAGACCTACGAGCAGTACTTC,CSADPGQETYEQYF
TRBV7-3,-,few,TRBJ2-2,TGTGCCAGCAGCTTATACCCTAGCCGGGTCTCGTCCACCGGGGAGCTGTTTTTT,CASSLYPSRVSSTGELFF
TRBV4-1,-,few,TRBJ2-7,TGCGCCAGCAGCCACCTACAGGGAGGGGGACGCTACGAGCAGTACTTC,CASSHLQGGGRYEQYF
TRBV7-9,-,-,TRBJ2-1,TGTGCCAGCAGCCCGACGGTCATCTCCTACAATGAGCAGTTCTTC,CASSPTVISYNEQFF
TRBV12-3/TRBV12-4,-,-,TRBJ2-5,TGTGCCAGCAGTCCCCGAGGCTCTTGGGACCAGACCCAGTACTTC,CASSPRGSWDQTQYF
TRBV15,-,-,TRBJ2-5,TGTGCCACCAGCAGAGGAAGGGGGCGGGATGGGCTTGAGACCCAGTACTTC,CATSRGRGRDGLETQYF
TRBV29-1,-,few,TRBJ1-2,TGCAGCGTTGTGGCAGCTAACTATGGCTACACCTTC,CSVVAANYGYTF
TRBV25-1,TRBD2,few,TRBJ2-7,TGTGCCAGCAGTATAGCGGGTGGATCTAACGAGCAGTACTTC,CASSIAGGSNEQYF
TRBV12-3/TRBV12-4,TRBD1,few,TRBJ1-1,TGTGCCACCGGACAGGAGGGGGGCACTGAAGCTTTCTTT,CATGQEGGTEAFF
TRBV18,TRBD2,-,TRBJ2-6,TGTGCCAGCTCACTCGCAGCCAGCGGGAGAGTTCACAGGTCTGGGGCCAACGTCCTGACTTTC,CASSLAASGRVHRSGANVLTF
TRBV7-9,TRBD1,-,TRBJ1-1,TGTGCCAGCAGCATCACAGGGGGGGTGAACACTGAAGCTTTCTTT,CASSITGGVNTEAFF
TRBV18,-,many,TRBJ1-1,TGTGCCAGCTCACCCCAGAGGAGGACTGAAGCTTTCTTT,CASSPQRRTEAFF
TRBV9,TRBD2,many,TRBJ2-1,TGTGCCAGCAGCGTTCTTAGCGGGAGCTCCTACAATGAGCAGTTCTTC,CASSVLSGSSYNEQFF
TRBV12-3/TRBV12-4,TRBD1,few,TRBJ2-7,TGTGCCAGCAGTTTGTCCGACAGGGGTGCCTACGAGCAGTACTTC,CASSLSDRGAYEQYF
TRBV27,-,-,TRBJ2-7,TGTGCCAGCAGAAAGCCGACAGTCTCCTACGAGCAGTACTTC,CASRKPTVSYEQYF
TRBV12-3/TRBV12-4,-,few,TRBJ2-2,TGTGCCAGCAGTCAAGACTACCTCCCCGGGGAGCTGTTTTTT,CASSQDYLPGELFF
TRBV9,-,-,TRBJ1-2,TGTGCCAGCAGCAACATAGCTGGACAGCTCAACTATGGCTACACCTTC,CASSNIAGQLNYGYTF
TRBV9,-,-,TRBJ2-7,TGTGCCAGCGGGGGGACGCTGGGCAACGAGCAGTACTTC,CASGGTLGNEQYF